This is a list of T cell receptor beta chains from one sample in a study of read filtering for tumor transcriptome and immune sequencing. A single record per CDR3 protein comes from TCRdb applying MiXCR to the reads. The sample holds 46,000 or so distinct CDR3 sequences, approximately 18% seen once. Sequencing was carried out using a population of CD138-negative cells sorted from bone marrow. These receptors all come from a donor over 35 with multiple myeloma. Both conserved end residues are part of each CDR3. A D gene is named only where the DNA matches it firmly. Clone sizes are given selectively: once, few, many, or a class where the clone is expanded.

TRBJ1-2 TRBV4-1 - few TGCGCCAGCAGCCAAGGAGGGACACGGAACTATGGCTACACCTTC CASSQGGTRNYGYTF
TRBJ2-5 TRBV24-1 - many TGTGCCACCAGTGTTACCCAGGGTGGCAGTGGAGAGACCCAGTACTTC CATSVTQGGSGETQYF
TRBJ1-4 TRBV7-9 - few TGTGCCAGCAGCCCTCCCGGTTTTAATGAAAAACTGTTTTTT CASSPPGFNEKLFF
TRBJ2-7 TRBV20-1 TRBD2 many TGCAGTGCTAGGGGGACTAGCGGCAACTACGAGCAGTACTTC CSARGTSGNYEQYF
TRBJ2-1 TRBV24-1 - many TGTGCCACCAGCCCGTCGGTGAGTAATGAGCAGTTCTTC CATSPSVSNEQFF
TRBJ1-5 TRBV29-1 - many TGCAGCGTGAAACGAGGACAGAGCAATAGCAATCAGCCCCAGCATTTT CSVKRGQSNSNQPQHF
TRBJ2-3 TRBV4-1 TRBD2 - TGCGTCAGCAGCCAAGTTTATAGCGACAGCGGGACTAGCAGGTCCCGCAATGCTACGCAGTATTTC CVSSQVYSDSGTSRSRNATQYF
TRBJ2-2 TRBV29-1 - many TGCAGCGTTGACGAGACCGGGGAGCTGTTTTTT CSVDETGELFF
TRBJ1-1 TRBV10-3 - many TGTGCCATCAGTACCGGGTCAAGGAACACTGAAGCTTTCTTT CAISTGSRNTEAFF
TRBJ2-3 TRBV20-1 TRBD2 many TGCAGTGCTGCTCCGACTAGCGGCACAGATACGCAGTATTTT CSAAPTSGTDTQYF
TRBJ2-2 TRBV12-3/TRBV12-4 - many TGTGCCAGCAGCCCTCGGGGGGCGGGCTTCACCGGGGAGCTGTTTTTT CASSPRGAGFTGELFF
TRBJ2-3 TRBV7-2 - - TGTGCCAGCAGCTTCGTGTGGGCCCCATGGGATACGCAGTATTTT CASSFVWAPWDTQYF
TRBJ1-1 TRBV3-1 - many TGTGCCAGCAGCCAAGACCGAAACCAAGCTTTCTTT CASSQDRNQAFF
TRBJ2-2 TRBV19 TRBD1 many TGTGCCAGTAGGGGACAGGGCGGCACCGGGGAGCTGTTTTTT CASRGQGGTGELFF
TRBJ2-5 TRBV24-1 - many TGTGCCACCAGTGATGATCGACAGAAAGAGACCCAGTACTTC CATSDDRQKETQYF
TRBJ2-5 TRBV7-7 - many TGTGCTAGCAGCCCCCCTGGGGGGACCCAAGAGACCCAGTACTTC CASSPPGGTQETQYF